The 30 T cell receptor beta chains given below trace back to one sample, sequenced in a study of CD8+ T cells in alopecia areata. A sort of pooled cutaneous lymph node cells used CD4, CD8alpha, NKG2D, NKG2ACE and other stains. Extracted RNA was reverse transcribed into cDNA, the sequencing template. Here immunoSEQ multiplex PCR was the method, and the copy in TCRdb shows in-frame clones only, minus some. The repertoire consists of 200,000 to 300,000 clones, none detected only once. The sample taken for sequencing was CD4+ T cells sorted from a lymph node. These receptors were obtained from a C3H/HeJ mouse with alopecia areata. Mouse MHC haplotype: H2-k.

There are a few counts of this clone. The listed genes are named as in mouse. The read gets to within 4 residues of the CDR3 end, and the germline J gene fills in the rest. The chain couples TRBV19 to TRBJ2-4; D is ambiguous. The CDR3 length is 12 residues. Germline-derived CDR1 and CDR2 are FNHDT and SITEND (reference sequence). CDR3 DNA, as far as it was read: TGTGCCAGCAGTATCCCAGAAAAC. Its protein product is CASSIPEN. The whole CDR3 reads CASSIPENTLYF.

Concerning this clone: Germline and genes here are mouse. The read comes to an end 4 residues before the CDR3 does, leaving the germline J gene to fill in the end. This chain joins TRBV13-1 and TRBJ2-3; D is perhaps TRBD1 (5 bases). The germline V gene encodes CDR1 NSHNY and CDR2 SYGAGN. V lost 4 bases and J lost 0, with 12 bases in between. This CDR3 region has 15 residues. The CDR3 sequence: CASSPQTASAETLYF. CDR3 DNA (partial): TGTGCCAGCAGTCCCCAGACAGCTAGTGCAGAA.

A word on this clone: Genes here carry mouse names. This CDR3 is also generated by other DNA sequences in the sample. The CDR3: CASGEGLGRAETLYF. Incomplete CDR3 DNA: TGTGCCAGCGGTGAAGGGCTGGGGAGGGCAGAA. This chain links TRBV13-2 with TRBJ2-3, with D perhaps TRBD2 (6 bases). The sequenced fragment ends 4 residues before the CDR3 boundary, so the rest is inferred from the germline J gene. Trimming shortened V by 2 bases and J by 3 bases, and 13 bases separated the two germline ends. The CDR3 is 15 residues long. In germline, CDR1 is NNHNN, CDR2 SYGAGS (reference sequence).

This clone appeared a few times. Genes and germline come from the mouse. The read ends 4 residues before the CDR3 terminus; that terminus is restored from the germline J gene. The chain recombines TRBV5 with TRBJ2-2, with 10 bases aligning to TRBD1. This CDR3 has 18 residues. The germline V gene encodes CDR1 LGHNA and CDR2 YNLKQL (reference sequence). V trimming: 0 bases; J trimming: 2 bases; junction bases outside the gene matches: 6. CDR3 sequence: CASSQETPGQGNTGQLYF. Partial CDR3 DNA: TGTGCCAGCAGCCAAGAAACCCCGGGACAGGGGAACACCGGG.

Note on this clone: Each gene name is a mouse one. The read halts 4 residues ahead of the CDR3 end, with the missing end drawn from the germline J gene. Other DNA sequences of this sample code for an identical CDR3. The chain joins TRBV13-1 to TRBJ2-7; 10 bases line up with TRBD2. The CDR3 is made up of 13 amino acids. Germline-derived CDR1 and CDR2 are NSHNY and SYGAGN. Incomplete CDR3 DNA: TGTGCCAGCAGTGAGGGACTGGGGTAT. It codes for CASSEGLGY. The CDR3 reads in full as CASSEGLGYEQYF.

Comments on this clone: Genes and germline come from the mouse. Sequencing ends 4 residues short of the CDR3 end; the germline J gene provides the rest. The sample holds other DNA sequences that translate to the same CDR3. The chain is built from TRBV19 and TRBJ2-5, with 7 bases lining up with TRBD1. V was pared by 5 bases and J by 0 bases, with 3 bases of the junction left unmatched. Germline values: CDR1 FNHDT, CDR2 SITEND (reference sequence). This CDR3 is built from 14 residues. The DNA read from the CDR3 is TGTGCCAGCAGCAGACAGGGTAACCAAGAC. Protein product: CASSRQGNQD. The full CDR3 protein reads CASSRQGNQDTQYF.

This clone was recorded a few times. Gene names are mouse gene names. The read falls 4 residues short of the CDR3 end, and the missing part is taken from the germline J gene. V is TRBV5 and J is TRBJ2-3; TRBD2 matches at 10 bases. Looked up from germline, CDR1 is LGHNA and CDR2 is YNLKQL (reference sequence). After removal of 2 bases from V and 0 bases from J, the junction contained 5 bases not matched to a gene. The CDR3 covers 17 residues. CDR3 DNA, as far as it was read: TGTGCCAGCAGCCAACCGGGACTGGGGTCTAGTGCAGAA. Translation gives CASSQPGLGSSAE. The entire CDR3 is CASSQPGLGSSAETLYF.

This clone was counted only a few times. Mouse gene names apply. The read gets to within 4 residues of the CDR3 end, and the germline J gene fills in the rest. V gene TRBV13-3 combines with J gene TRBJ2-1; possibly TRBD1 for D (6 bases). The CDR3 spans 15 residues. Looked up from germline, CDR1 is NNHDY and CDR2 is SYVADS. Trimming shortened V by 0 bases and J by 1 base, and 8 bases separated the two germline ends. CDR3 amino acids: CASSDGGQNYAEQFF. The sequenced CDR3 bases are TGTGCCAGCAGTGATGGGGGACAAAACTATGCT.

Note on this clone: Mouse names are used for the genes. Sequencing ends 4 residues short of the CDR3 end; the germline J gene provides the rest. The chain employs TRBV5 and TRBJ2-5, with 10 bases aligning to TRBD1. This CDR3 has 14 residues. Germline V gene data show CDR1 as LGHNA and CDR2 as YNLKQL (reference sequence). The CDR3 DNA, read in part, is TGTGCCAGCAGCCTCGGACAGGGGGAAGAC. It is translated as CASSLGQGED. The whole CDR3 sequence reads CASSLGQGEDTQYF.

On this clone itself: Gene names refer to mouse genes. Read data end 4 residues before the CDR3 end; the end is taken from the germline J gene. The chain combines TRBV19 with TRBJ2-7; 8 positions agree with TRBD2. The length of the CDR3 is 14 residues. The germline V gene encodes CDR1 FNHDT and CDR2 SITEND (reference sequence). Germline trimming cut 5 bases from V and 3 bases from J; bases unmatched to any gene: 7. Incomplete CDR3 DNA: TGTGCCAGCAGGCTCCGGGACTGGAGCTAT. It translates to CASRLRDWSY. In full, the CDR3 reads CASRLRDWSYEQYF.

Concerning this clone itself: The genes are named according to mouse. With the read ending 4 residues before the CDR3 end, the germline J gene is used to fill in that end. The V gene is TRBV13-2, the J gene TRBJ2-2; 7 bases are shared with TRBD1. This CDR3 comprises 13 residues. In germline, CDR1 is NNHNN, CDR2 SYGAGS (reference sequence). This CDR3 reads CASGATGDGQLYF. The DNA read from the CDR3 is TGTGCCAGCGGTGCAACAGGGGACGGG.

On this clone itself: The gene symbols are mouse symbols. The CDR3 extends 4 residues past the end of the read, so its final part is completed from the germline J gene. The rearrangement links TRBV13-3 to TRBJ2-5; the D is unclear. The length of the CDR3 is 12 residues. Germline assignment: CDR1 NNHDY and CDR2 SYVADS. CDR3 DNA, as far as it was read: TGTGCCAGCAGTGAGAGGGAAGAC. Protein product: CASSERED. The CDR3 as a whole reads CASSEREDTQYF.

For this clone: Gene names and germline refer to mouse. The read finishes 3 residues shy of the CDR3 end, and the germline J gene is used to complete it. The chain has TRBV13-1 and TRBJ1-6; 7 bases map to TRBD1. TRBJ1-6 is reported as an ORF; its role is uncertain. This CDR3 is built from 15 residues. The junction had 5 bases not matched to a gene; V was cut back by 5 bases and J by 3 bases. Germline CDR1 NSHNY, CDR2 SYGAGN. The part of the CDR3 DNA that was read is TGTGCCAGCAGCGACAGGGCCAACTATAATTCGCCC. Encoded protein: CASSDRANYNSP. The entire CDR3 protein reads CASSDRANYNSPLYF.

In this sample, this clone turned up a few times. Gene names refer to mouse genes. The read falls 4 residues short of the CDR3 end, and the missing part is taken from the germline J gene. This rearrangement joins TRBV29 to TRBJ1-2; 8 bases fit TRBD1. This CDR3 is 14 amino acids long. The V gene's germline CDR1 is MSHET and CDR2 SYDVDS. V lost 3 bases and J lost 3; bases outside the gene matches: 3. Here the CDR3 reads CASSLTGADSDYTF. The covered CDR3 bases are TGTGCTAGCAGTTTGACAGGGGCGGACTCC.

Points on this clone: Gene names are mouse gene names. The read gets to within 4 residues of the CDR3 end, and the germline J gene fills in the rest. The gene calls are TRBV1 and TRBJ2-4; the D is unclear. Trimming pared 7 bases from V and 0 bases from J, leaving 8 bases between. The CDR3 length is 13 residues. Germline V lookup: CDR1 NSQYPW, CDR2 LRSPGD (reference sequence). The part of the CDR3 DNA that was read is TGCACCTGCAAATCGTCTAGTCAAAAC. As protein: CTCKSSSQN. The entire CDR3 is CTCKSSSQNTLYF.

A word on this clone: Gene and germline names: mouse. The read falls 4 residues short of the CDR3 end, and the missing part is taken from the germline J gene. The genes are TRBV1 and TRBJ2-7; the match to TRBD1 covers 8 bases. The CDR3 has 12 amino acids. The germline V gene has CDR1 NSQYPW and CDR2 LRSPGD (reference sequence). The CDR3 sequence is CTCKWTGYEQYF. The covered CDR3 bases are TGCACCTGCAAATGGACAGGGTAT.

In regard to this clone: Germline and genes here are mouse. The CDR3 spells CAWSRDRGSETLYF. The part of the CDR3 DNA that was read is TGTGCCTGGAGCCGGGACAGGGGGTCAGAA. The chain employs TRBV31 and TRBJ2-3, with 11 bases lining up with TRBD1. The CDR3 end lies 4 residues beyond the end of the read and is filled in from the germline J gene. Looked up from germline, CDR1 is GKSSPN and CDR2 is SITVG. The junction had 3 bases not matched to a gene; V was cut back by 3 bases and J by 4 bases. The CDR3 loop spans 14 amino acids.

This clone was picked up a small number of times. Germline and genes here are mouse. The read ends 4 residues shy of where the CDR3 ends; the end is completed using the germline J gene. The V call is TRBV19, the J call TRBJ1-2; the D gene is possibly TRBD1 (6 bases). Germline V lookup: CDR1 FNHDT, CDR2 SITEND (reference sequence). This CDR3 contains 13 residues. V was cut by 8 bases and J by 3 bases, with 14 bases left in between. The sequenced part of the CDR3 DNA is TGTGCCAGTAGGGGGGCGCGGCACTCC. It translates to CASRGARHS. The whole CDR3 sequence reads CASRGARHSDYTF.

Only a few counts were recorded for this clone. Gene names are mouse gene names. The CDR3 end is not reached by the read, which stops 4 residues before it; the germline J gene fills it in. The genes are TRBV1 and TRBJ2-5; the match to TRBD1 covers 12 bases. CDR3 size: 18 residues. Trimming at V came to 3 bases and at J to 1 base, leaving 8 bases not matched to a gene. Germline CDR1 and CDR2: NSQYPW and LRSPGD (reference sequence). The CDR3: CTCSAGTGGKGDQDTQYF. The CDR3 bases that were read are TGCACCTGCAGTGCCGGGACAGGGGGCAAGGGGGACCAAGAC.

With respect to this clone: The listed genes are named as in mouse. The read falls 4 residues short of the CDR3 end, and the missing part is taken from the germline J gene. The rearrangement links TRBV19 to TRBJ2-2; D perhaps matches TRBD1 (6 bases). V was cut by 5 bases and J by 1 base, with 9 bases left in between. The CDR3 has 14 amino acids. Germline lookup yields CDR1 FNHDT and CDR2 SITEND (reference sequence). The CDR3 sequence: CASRSGENTGQLYF. The part of the CDR3 DNA that was read is TGTGCCAGCAGATCAGGGGAAAACACCGGG.

Note on this clone: Gene names and germline match the mouse. Read coverage stops 4 residues before the CDR3 terminus; the germline J gene supplies the remainder. The chain combines TRBV13-3 with TRBJ2-3; D is unresolved. CDR1 and CDR2 from the germline V gene are NNHDY and SYVADS. This CDR3 spans 14 amino acids. With 5 bases removed from V and 0 bases from J, the gap between germline ends came to 10 bases. The CDR3 here is CASRVQLSAETLYF. Incomplete CDR3 DNA: TGTGCCAGCAGAGTACAGCTTAGTGCAGAA.

Details on this clone: All gene names here are mouse names. The missing CDR3 end, 4 residues past where the read stops, is filled in from the germline J gene. The sample holds other DNA sequences that translate to the same CDR3. The chain joins TRBV5 to TRBJ2-2, with TRBD1 identical over 8 bases. Germline CDR1 and CDR2: LGHNA and YNLKQL (reference sequence). This CDR3 contains 15 residues. Unmatched junction bases numbered 2, after V lost 3 bases and J lost 2 bases. The chain's CDR3 is CASSQDRANTGQLYF. CDR3 DNA (partial): TGTGCCAGCAGCCAGGACAGGGCGAACACCGGG.

Of note for this clone: All gene names here are mouse names. The sequenced fragment ends 4 residues before the CDR3 boundary, so the rest is inferred from the germline J gene. The rearrangement joins TRBV31 to TRBJ2-1, with 10 bases matching TRBD2. The germline V gene encodes CDR1 GKSSPN and CDR2 SITVG. Trimming cost V 2 bases and J 4 bases; bases outside gene matches: 5. The CDR3 covers 15 residues. CDR3 residues: CAWSFSGGAYAEQFF. Partial CDR3 DNA: TGTGCCTGGAGTTTCTCTGGGGGGGCTTATGCT.

Concerning this clone: Genes here carry mouse names. Read sequence stops 4 residues before the CDR3 end, and the germline J gene provides the missing end. Additional DNA sequences in this sample encode the identical CDR3. The V and J genes are TRBV19 and TRBJ2-2, with TRBD2 identical over 8 bases. CDR1 and CDR2 from the germline V gene are FNHDT and SITEND (reference sequence). The CDR3 contains 15 residues. V gave up 2 bases and J gave up 3 bases; unmatched junction bases: 3. CDR3 bases read: TGTGCCAGCAGTATCTCTGGGGGGTACACCGGG. Its protein product is CASSISGGYTG. The entire CDR3 reads CASSISGGYTGQLYF.

This clone was counted only a few times. Gene and germline names: mouse. Read sequence stops 4 residues before the CDR3 end, and the germline J gene provides the missing end. This chain joins TRBV1 and TRBJ2-3; 10 nucleotides line up with TRBD1. Looked up from germline, CDR1 is NSQYPW and CDR2 is LRSPGD (reference sequence). Trimming cost V 0 bases and J 0 bases; bases outside gene matches: 3. The CDR3 is 17 amino acids. The part of the CDR3 DNA that was read is TGCACCTGCAGTGCAGATCCGGGACAGGGGAGTGCAGAA. Translation: CTCSADPGQGSAE. The full CDR3 protein reads CTCSADPGQGSAETLYF.

This clone has just a few counts. Mouse germline and gene names are used. The CDR3 goes on 4 residues after the read ends, and that part is filled in from the germline J gene. The sample holds other DNA sequences that translate to the same CDR3. This rearrangement joins TRBV1 to TRBJ2-1; 7 bases fit TRBD2. The CDR3 extends over 14 amino acids. V was clipped by 3 bases and J by 5 bases; unmatched bases: 4. Germline V gene sequence: CDR1 NSQYPW, CDR2 LRSPGD (reference sequence). CDR3 DNA, as far as it was read: TGCACCTGCAGTGCCCCTGGGGGACATGCT. Translated, it gives CTCSAPGGHA. The whole CDR3 sequence reads CTCSAPGGHAEQFF.

On this clone: The gene names here belong to mouse. The CDR3 extends 4 residues past the end of the read, so its final part is completed from the germline J gene. The rearrangement links TRBV5 to TRBJ2-7, with a possible D match to TRBD2 (6 bases). V was pared by 4 bases and J by 2 bases, with 9 bases between. CDR1 is LGHNA and CDR2 is YNLKQL in the germline V gene (reference sequence). The CDR3 contains 13 residues. The CDR3 sequence is CASSPGDAYEQYF. The CDR3 bases that were read are TGTGCCAGCAGCCCTGGGGACGCCTAT.

This clone has just a few counts. Genes here carry mouse names. The read terminates 4 residues ahead of where the CDR3 ends, so the germline J gene completes it. This chain joins TRBV5 and TRBJ1-2; TRBD1 matches 8 bases. Germline-derived CDR1 and CDR2 are LGHNA and YNLKQL (reference sequence). V lost 4 bases to trimming and J lost 3 bases; unmatched junction nucleotides: 4. The CDR3 runs 14 residues. The CDR3 bases that were read are TGTGCCAGCAGCCCGACAGGGGCGGACTCC. Its translation: CASSPTGADS. The CDR3 in its entirety is CASSPTGADSDYTF.

A word on this clone: The genes are named according to mouse. The CDR3 extends 4 residues past the end of the read, so its final part is completed from the germline J gene. This sequence joins TRBV1 and TRBJ2-4; D unresolved. Trimming pared 0 bases from V and 0 bases from J, leaving 10 bases between. This CDR3 spans 16 amino acids. Germline-derived CDR1 and CDR2 are NSQYPW and LRSPGD (reference sequence). CDR3 DNA (partial): TGCACCTGCAGTGCAGATAACAATGAGAGTCAAAAC. The encoded protein is CTCSADNNESQN. In full, the CDR3 reads CTCSADNNESQNTLYF.

Comments on this clone: Compared with germline, one end of the junction differs, possibly owing to a read error. Genes here carry mouse names. The CDR3 goes on 4 residues after the read ends, and that part is filled in from the germline J gene. The V call is TRBV19, the J call TRBJ2-1; the match to TRBD1 covers 10 bases. Germline CDR1 reads FNHDT; CDR2 reads SITEND (reference sequence). The CDR3 spans 14 residues. CDR3 loop: CASSIDRGPAEQFF. The CDR3 bases that were read are TGTGCCAGCAGCATAGACAGGGGGCCTGCT.